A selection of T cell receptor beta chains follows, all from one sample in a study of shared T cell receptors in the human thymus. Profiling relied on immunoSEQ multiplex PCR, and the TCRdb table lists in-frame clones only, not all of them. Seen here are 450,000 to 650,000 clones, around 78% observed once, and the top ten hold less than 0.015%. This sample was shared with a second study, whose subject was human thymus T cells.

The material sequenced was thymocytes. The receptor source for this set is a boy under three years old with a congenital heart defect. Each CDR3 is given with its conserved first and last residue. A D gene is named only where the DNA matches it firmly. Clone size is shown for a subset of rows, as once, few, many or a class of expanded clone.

CDR3 protein: CASSLRIRGPGNTIYF; CDR3 DNA: TGTGCCAGCAGCCTACGTATCAGGGGACCTGGAAACACCATATATTTT; clone size: NA; V gene: TRBV7-6; D gene: NA; J gene: TRBJ1-3
CDR3 protein: CATSTGTPTYEQYF; CDR3 DNA: TGTGCCACCAGCACCGGGACTCCGACCTACGAGCAGTACTTC; clone size: NA; V gene: TRBV15; D gene: NA; J gene: TRBJ2-7
CDR3 protein: CSVWGPTGQGGIRNQPQHF; CDR3 DNA: TGCAGCGTTTGGGGCCCTACGGGACAGGGTGGGATTCGCAATCAGCCCCAGCATTTT; clone size: NA; V gene: TRBV29-1; D gene: TRBD1; J gene: TRBJ1-5
CDR3 protein: CASSGKTSGSYNEQFF; CDR3 DNA: TGTGCCAGCAGCGGAAAGACTAGCGGCTCCTACAATGAGCAGTTCTTC; clone size: NA; V gene: TRBV9; D gene: TRBD2; J gene: TRBJ2-1
CDR3 protein: CASSKSQGDTQYF; CDR3 DNA: TGTGCCAGCAGCAAATCACAGGGAGATACGCAGTATTTT; clone size: NA; V gene: TRBV21-1; D gene: NA; J gene: TRBJ2-3
CDR3 protein: CASSLAQETQYF; CDR3 DNA: TGTGCCAGCAGTCTAGCCCAAGAGACCCAGTACTTC; clone size: few; V gene: TRBV2; D gene: NA; J gene: TRBJ2-5
CDR3 protein: CASSPSTGQQETQYF; CDR3 DNA: TGTGCCAGCAGTCCCTCAACCGGACAACAAGAGACCCAGTACTTC; clone size: NA; V gene: TRBV25-1; D gene: NA; J gene: TRBJ2-5
CDR3 protein: CATSRDRGGAPDTQYF; CDR3 DNA: TGTGCCACCAGCAGGGACAGGGGAGGGGCCCCAGATACGCAGTATTTT; clone size: NA; V gene: TRBV15; D gene: TRBD1; J gene: TRBJ2-3
CDR3 protein: CASSRAGRSLHYEQYF; CDR3 DNA: TGTGCCAGCAGCCGGGCGGGCCGGTCCCTACACTACGAGCAGTACTTC; clone size: NA; V gene: TRBV14; D gene: NA; J gene: TRBJ2-7
CDR3 protein: CASSYWGTGTYEQYF; CDR3 DNA: TGTGCCAGCAGTTACTGGGGGACAGGGACCTACGAGCAGTACTTC; clone size: NA; V gene: TRBV6-6; D gene: TRBD1; J gene: TRBJ2-7
CDR3 protein: CASSYVGDTQYF; CDR3 DNA: TGTGCCAGCAGTTACGTCGGAGATACGCAGTATTTT; clone size: once; V gene: TRBV6-6; D gene: NA; J gene: TRBJ2-3
CDR3 protein: CASSQGQNTEAFF; CDR3 DNA: TGCGCCAGCAGCCAAGGGCAGAACACTGAAGCTTTCTTT; clone size: once; V gene: TRBV4-1; D gene: NA; J gene: TRBJ1-1
CDR3 protein: CASSSSRGSGRRNTQYF; CDR3 DNA: TGTGCCAGCAGCTCGAGTCGTGGTAGCGGGAGACGGAATACGCAGTATTTT; clone size: NA; V gene: TRBV7-6; D gene: TRBD2; J gene: TRBJ2-3
CDR3 protein: CASSLAGDRGTEAFF; CDR3 DNA: TGTGCCAGCAGCTTGGCCGGTGACAGGGGGACTGAAGCTTTCTTT; clone size: NA; V gene: TRBV5-6; D gene: TRBD1; J gene: TRBJ1-1
CDR3 protein: CARWLAGSNQPQHF; CDR3 DNA: TGTGCCAGGTGGCTGGCGGGCAGCAATCAGCCCCAGCATTTT; clone size: NA; V gene: TRBV28; D gene: NA; J gene: TRBJ1-5
CDR3 protein: CASSRQGLYEQYF; CDR3 DNA: TGTGCCAGCAGCCGACAGGGTCTCTACGAGCAGTACTTC; clone size: once; V gene: TRBV14; D gene: TRBD1; J gene: TRBJ2-7
CDR3 protein: CASSERSSGRRTDTQYF; CDR3 DNA: TGTGCCAGCAGTGAAAGGTCTAGCGGGAGGAGGACAGATACGCAGTATTTT; clone size: NA; V gene: TRBV6-1; D gene: TRBD2; J gene: TRBJ2-3
CDR3 protein: CASSPCSEYTGELFF; CDR3 DNA: TGCGCCAGCAGCCCATGCTCGGAGTACACCGGGGAGCTGTTTTTT; clone size: NA; V gene: TRBV5-1; D gene: NA; J gene: TRBJ2-2
CDR3 protein: CASGLGGMNTEAFF; CDR3 DNA: TGTGCCAGCGGATTGGGGGGAATGAACACTGAAGCTTTCTTT; clone size: NA; V gene: TRBV28; D gene: NA; J gene: TRBJ1-1
CDR3 protein: CASSTHRGLGYTF; CDR3 DNA: TGTGCCAGCAGTACTCACAGGGGGCTTGGCTACACCTTC; clone size: NA; V gene: TRBV27; D gene: TRBD1; J gene: TRBJ1-2
CDR3 protein: CASSLGYLTSGRPPPSYEQYF; CDR3 DNA: TGTGCCAGCAGCTTAGGCTACCTAACTAGCGGGAGGCCCCCACCCTCCTACGAGCAGTACTTC; clone size: NA; V gene: TRBV7-6; D gene: TRBD2; J gene: TRBJ2-7
CDR3 protein: CASSLKTVNTEAFF; CDR3 DNA: TGTGCCAGCAGCTTGAAGACTGTGAACACTGAAGCTTTCTTT; clone size: NA; V gene: TRBV5-4; D gene: NA; J gene: TRBJ1-1
CDR3 protein: CASSQDRGSYNEQFF; CDR3 DNA: TGTGCCAGCAGTCAGGACAGGGGCTCCTACAATGAGCAGTTCTTC; clone size: NA; V gene: TRBV2; D gene: TRBD1; J gene: TRBJ2-1
CDR3 protein: CASTGQAPYEQYF; CDR3 DNA: TGTGCCAGCACGGGACAGGCACCCTACGAGCAGTACTTC; clone size: NA; V gene: TRBV25-1; D gene: TRBD1; J gene: TRBJ2-7
CDR3 protein: CASSSGLRDRNQPQHF; CDR3 DNA: TGTGCCAGCAGTTCAGGTCTCCGGGACAGGAATCAGCCCCAGCATTTT; clone size: NA; V gene: TRBV27; D gene: TRBD1; J gene: TRBJ1-5
CDR3 protein: CASSPGGQGAVLDTQYF; CDR3 DNA: TGTGCCAGCAGCCCGGGGGGACAGGGGGCAGTCCTCGATACGCAGTATTTT; clone size: NA; V gene: TRBV7-8; D gene: TRBD1; J gene: TRBJ2-3
CDR3 protein: CASSYSAGPPEQYF; CDR3 DNA: TGTGCCAGCAGTTACTCCGCGGGACCACCCGAGCAGTACTTC; clone size: NA; V gene: TRBV6-5; D gene: NA; J gene: TRBJ2-7
CDR3 protein: CSGEPLAEVGDTQYF; CDR3 DNA: TGCAGTGGTGAGCCTCTAGCGGAGGTAGGAGATACGCAGTATTTT; clone size: NA; V gene: TRBV29-1; D gene: TRBD2; J gene: TRBJ2-3
CDR3 protein: CASSLDRDREYSEQFF; CDR3 DNA: TGTGCCAGCAGCTTAGACCGGGACAGGGAGTATAGTGAGCAGTTCTTC; clone size: NA; V gene: TRBV7-6; D gene: TRBD1; J gene: TRBJ2-1
CDR3 protein: CASRSLGRDIETQYF; CDR3 DNA: TGTGCCAGCCGTTCCTTAGGGAGGGATATAGAGACCCAGTACTTC; clone size: NA; V gene: TRBV27; D gene: TRBD2; J gene: TRBJ2-5
CDR3 protein: CAWRRAGGDVYGYTF; CDR3 DNA: TGTGCCTGGAGAAGGGCAGGGGGCGACGTCTATGGCTACACCTTC; clone size: NA; V gene: TRBV30; D gene: TRBD1; J gene: TRBJ1-2
CDR3 protein: CASTRAGGPSRETQYF; CDR3 DNA: TGTGCCAGTACCAGGGCGGGAGGGCCTTCCCGCGAGACCCAGTACTTC; clone size: NA; V gene: TRBV28; D gene: TRBD2; J gene: TRBJ2-5
CDR3 protein: CASSESGPTDTQYF; CDR3 DNA: TGCGCCAGCAGTGAGAGCGGGCCCACAGATACGCAGTATTTT; clone size: few; V gene: TRBV10-1; D gene: NA; J gene: TRBJ2-3
CDR3 protein: CASSLGDPWTGDSSYEQYF; CDR3 DNA: TGTGCCAGCAGCTTAGGGGACCCCTGGACAGGAGATAGCTCCTACGAGCAGTACTTC; clone size: NA; V gene: TRBV5-6; D gene: TRBD1; J gene: TRBJ2-7
CDR3 protein: CASSPDTEAFF; CDR3 DNA: TGTGCCAGCTCCCCCGACACTGAAGCTTTCTTT; clone size: NA; V gene: TRBV18; D gene: NA; J gene: TRBJ1-1
CDR3 protein: CASSSPQGTYEQYF; CDR3 DNA: TGTGCCAGCAGTTCTCCACAGGGGACCTACGAGCAGTACTTC; clone size: NA; V gene: TRBV6-6; D gene: TRBD1; J gene: TRBJ2-7
CDR3 protein: CASSQDHRGPNYEQYF; CDR3 DNA: TGCGCCAGCAGCCAAGACCACAGGGGTCCCAACTACGAGCAGTACTTC; clone size: few; V gene: TRBV4-3; D gene: TRBD1; J gene: TRBJ2-7
CDR3 protein: CASSLRLAANNEQFF; CDR3 DNA: TGTGCCAGCAGCTTAAGGCTAGCGGCGAACAATGAGCAGTTCTTC; clone size: NA; V gene: TRBV13; D gene: TRBD2; J gene: TRBJ2-1